This T cell receptor (beta chain) was identified in a study of OX40 agonist ivuxolimab in advanced cancers. V lost 6 bases and J lost 3; bases outside the gene matches: 12. Germline-derived CDR1 and CDR2 are WNHNN and SYGVQD (reference sequence). The CDR3 is made up of 16 amino acids. Clones were sequenced by immunoSEQ multiplex PCR, and TCRdb holds only the in-frame ones, with some missing. The sample lists roughly 92,000 clones; 91% were seen once. This TCR derives from an adult with an advanced solid tumor such as melanoma, head and neck, liver or kidney cancer. This chain links TRBV10-1 with TRBJ2-7, with 9 bases that match TRBD2. The sequences come from CD4+ or CD8+ T cells sorted from blood, collected in a trial of the OX40 agonist ivuxolimab. The CDR3 spells CASSNPYSGSIYEQYF. CDR3 DNA sequence: TGCGCCAGCAGCAACCCGTATAGCGGGAGTATCTACGAGCAGTACTTC.